The present T cell receptor beta chain was sequenced within a study of blood T cell repertoires in COVID-19. The data were produced by immunoSEQ multiplex PCR, yet TCRdb's version contains in-frame clones alone and is incomplete. The table shows roughly 86,000 clones, with just under 85% occurring only once. Trimming shortened V by 6 bases and J by 10 bases, and 18 bases separated the two germline ends. CDR1 is ENHRY and CDR2 is SYGVKD in the germline V gene. The length of the CDR3 is 13 residues. This clone was picked up one time. Sequencing used peripheral blood. The clonotype was recovered from a man aged 45-65 years with acute or convalescent COVID-19. V gene TRBV10-3 combines with J gene TRBJ1-1; no firm D call. CDR3 nucleotides: TGTGCCATCAGGAAGATGAATTCAGGCGCAGCTTTCTTT. It codes for CAIRKMNSGAAFF.